These 17 T cell receptor beta chains share one sample of origin, sequenced in a study of T cell repertoires in ileal Crohn's disease. Generated by immunoSEQ multiplex PCR, the TCRdb table keeps only in-frame clones and is missing some. The table records 14,000 or so clones, roughly 85% of them present only once. The specimen sequenced was ileal tissue. The source is an adult with Crohn's disease.

This sequence joins TRBV4-3 and TRBJ2-2; a possible D gene is TRBD1 (6 bases). The CDR3 runs to 16 residues. CDR1 LGHNA and CDR2 YSLEER come from the germline V gene. The V and J ends lost 0 bases and 6 bases respectively, with 14 bases between them. Here the CDR3 reads CASSQEPTGTPGELFF. As DNA, the CDR3 is TGCGCCAGCAGCCAAGAACCAACAGGGACCCCCGGGGAGCTGTTTTTT.

The CDR3 loop reads CASSLEIAGGPDTQYF. CDR3 nucleotides: TGCGCCAGCAGCTTGGAGATAGCGGGGGGTCCAGATACGCAGTATTTT. J is TRBJ2-3 and V is TRBV5-1; 10 bases fit TRBD2. The CDR3 extends over 16 amino acids. The ends lost 0 bases at V and 4 bases at J; junction bases unmatched: 5. Per germline, CDR1 SGHRS and CDR2 YFSETQ.

The chain employs TRBV28 and TRBJ2-1; 7 bases are shared with TRBD2. This CDR3 is built from 12 residues. The germline V gene has CDR1 MDHEN and CDR2 SYDVKM. The trim removed 1 base at V and 13 bases at J, leaving 4 bases unmatched. CDR3 nucleotide sequence: TGTGCCAGCAGTTTATCCATGGGACTACAGTTCTTC. Its protein product is CASSLSMGLQFF.

CDR3: CASSFQGDNTGELFF. Written as DNA, the CDR3 is TGCGCCAGCAGCTTTCAGGGGGATAACACCGGGGAGCTGTTTTTT. V gene TRBV5-1 combines with J gene TRBJ2-2; TRBD1 matches at 7 bases. This CDR3 has 15 residues. Germline lookup yields CDR1 SGHRS and CDR2 YFSETQ. J gave up 2 bases and V 2 bases, and 3 bases lay outside the gene matches.

The chain is built from TRBV5-8 and TRBJ1-5, with TRBD1 identical over 11 bases. This CDR3 spans 17 amino acids. The germline gives CDR1 SGHTS, CDR2 YDEGEE. Germline trimming cut 4 bases from V and 3 bases from J; bases unmatched to any gene: 9. CDR3 residues: CASSIVGTGGHNQPQHF. The CDR3 bases are TGTGCCAGCAGCATTGTGGGGACAGGGGGACACAATCAGCCCCAGCATTTT.

This clone was detected once. V and J are TRBV9 and TRBJ2-2, with TRBD1 matching 9 bases. The germline gives CDR1 SGDLS, CDR2 YYNGEE. The CDR3 extends over 17 amino acids. V dropped 4 bases and J dropped 4; count of bases not matched to a gene: 11. CDR3 in amino acids: CASSPTTGGIATGELFF. CDR3 DNA: TGTGCCAGCAGCCCGACCACAGGGGGCATAGCCACCGGGGAGCTGTTTTTT.

V and J are TRBV2 and TRBJ1-4; D remains unclear. V was pared by 3 bases and J by 6 bases, with 11 bases between. The CDR3 runs 14 residues. The germline CDR1 and CDR2 sequences are SNHLY and FYNNEI. In nucleotides, the CDR3 is TGTGCCAGCAGTGACAGGATCCTGGATGAAAAACTGTTTTTT. Amino acid sequence: CASSDRILDEKLFF.

The V and J genes are TRBV6-5 and TRBJ2-3, with D tentatively TRBD1 (5 bases). Germline CDR1 MNHEY, CDR2 SVGAGI. The ends were cut back, 8 bases at V and 5 bases at J, with 17 bases in the middle. The CDR3 totals 14 residues. The CDR3 sequence is CASRRGRVGDTQYF. DNA for the CDR3: TGTGCCAGCCGAAGGGGCAGGGTGGGAGATACGCAGTATTTT.

The CDR3 reads CASGGGVQSTDTQYF. For the CDR3, the DNA is TGTGCCAGCGGGGGCGGCGTTCAATCCACAGATACGCAGTATTTT. The genes are TRBV2 and TRBJ2-3, with D perhaps TRBD1 (6 bases). Germline loops: CDR1 SNHLY, CDR2 FYNNEI. The ends were cut back, 8 bases at V and 2 bases at J, with 17 bases in the middle. This CDR3 has 15 residues.

The chain uses TRBV2 and TRBJ2-2, with 7 bases lining up with TRBD1. Looked up from germline, CDR1 is SNHLY and CDR2 is FYNNEI. Trimming at V came to 5 bases and at J to 7 bases, leaving 1 base not matched to a gene. The CDR3 length is 12 residues. The DNA for the CDR3 is TGTGCCAGCAGTAACAGGGGCGGGGAGCTGTTTTTT. Translated: CASSNRGGELFF.

The chain uses TRBV9 and TRBJ2-1; TRBD1 matches at 12 bases. The CDR3 loop spans 18 amino acids. Trimming took 3 bases from V and 9 from J; bases not matched to a gene: 16. From germline, CDR1 is SGDLS and CDR2 YYNGEE. Written as DNA, the CDR3 is TGTGCCAGCAGCGCGCAACCTCGGGACAGGGGGCAACGGGGTGAGCAGTTCTTC. Amino acid sequence: CASSAQPRDRGQRGEQFF.

The V gene is TRBV5-1, the J gene TRBJ1-4; the D gene is possibly TRBD1 (6 bases). The germline CDR1 and CDR2 sequences are SGHRS and YFSETQ. The CDR3 sequence is 15 residues long. The ends were cut back, 5 bases at V and 7 bases at J, with 18 bases in the middle. CDR3 amino acids: CASSREDSGGEKLFF. Written as DNA, the CDR3 is TGCGCCAGCAGTCGGGAGGACAGCGGGGGTGAAAAACTGTTTTTT.

This clone occurred once. CDR3 residues: CASSTQAGGRETQYF. The CDR3 bases are TGTGCCAGCAGTACGCAAGCGGGGGGGCGGGAGACCCAGTACTTC. J is TRBJ2-5 and V is TRBV25-1; 10 bases align to TRBD2. The length of the CDR3 is 15 residues. Germline V gives CDR1 MGHDK, CDR2 SYGVNS. The ends lost 5 bases at V and 5 bases at J; junction bases unmatched: 8.

DNA for the CDR3: TGTGCCAGCTCTTGGAGAGGGACCAAAAACATTCAGTACTTC. Protein product: CASSWRGTKNIQYF. The rearrangement joins TRBV28 to TRBJ2-4; tentative D call: TRBD2 (5 bases). CDR3 length: 14 amino acids. V was shortened by 8 bases and J by 2 bases, with 13 bases between the two germline ends. Germline V gene sequence: CDR1 MDHEN, CDR2 SYDVKM.

The chain combines TRBV27 with TRBJ1-4; the D gene is possibly TRBD1 (5 bases). Trimming shortened V by 2 bases and J by 3 bases, and 13 bases separated the two germline ends. CDR1 is MNHEY, CDR2 SMNVEV, per germline (reference sequence). The CDR3 extends over 16 amino acids. CDR3 DNA: TGTGCCAGCAGTTTAAAGGGGATGGGTGCTAATGAAAAACTGTTTTTT. This encodes CASSLKGMGANEKLFF.

The chain combines TRBV7-9 with TRBJ1-3; no firm D call. The CDR3 runs to 15 residues. Trimming took off 1 base at V and 0 bases at J, with 7 bases between the two ends. CDR1 and CDR2 (germline): SEHNR, FQNEAQ (reference sequence). DNA of the CDR3: TGTGCCAGCAGCTTAGAACAGTTCTCTGGAAACACCATATATTTT. Translated: CASSLEQFSGNTIYF.

J is TRBJ2-5 and V is TRBV9, with 7 bases fitting TRBD2. The CDR3 runs 13 residues. CDR1 SGDLS and CDR2 YYNGEE come from the germline V gene. The junction had 5 bases not matched to a gene; V was cut back by 2 bases and J by 7 bases. CDR3 sequence (DNA): TGTGCCAGCAGCGTGGGGGGGGAGGGGACCCAGTACTTC. Its protein product is CASSVGGEGTQYF.